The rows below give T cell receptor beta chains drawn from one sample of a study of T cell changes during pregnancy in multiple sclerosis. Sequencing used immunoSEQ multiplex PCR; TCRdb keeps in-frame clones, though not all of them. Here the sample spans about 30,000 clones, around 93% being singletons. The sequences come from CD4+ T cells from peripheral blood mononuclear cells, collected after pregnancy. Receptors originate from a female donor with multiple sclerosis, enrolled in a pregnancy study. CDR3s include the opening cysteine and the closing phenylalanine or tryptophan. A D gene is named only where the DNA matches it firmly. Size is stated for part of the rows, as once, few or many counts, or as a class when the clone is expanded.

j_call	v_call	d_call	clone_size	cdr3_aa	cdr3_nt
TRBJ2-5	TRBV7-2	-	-	CASSPQGDETQYF	TGTGCCAGCAGCCCCCAGGGCGATGAGACCCAGTACTTC
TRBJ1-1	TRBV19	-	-	CASRTPGASLEAFF	TGTGCCAGTAGGACTCCAGGGGCCTCCTTAGAAGCTTTCTTT
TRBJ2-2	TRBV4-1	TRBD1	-	CASSQDERTGNTGELFF	TGCGCCAGCAGCCAAGATGAACGGACAGGAAACACCGGGGAGCTGTTTTTT
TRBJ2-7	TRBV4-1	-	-	CASSQHSDRNFYEQYF	TGCGCCAGCAGCCAACATTCCGACAGGAATTTTTACGAGCAGTACTTC
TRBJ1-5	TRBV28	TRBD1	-	CASSLWTGFNQPQHF	TGTGCCAGCAGTTTATGGACAGGGTTCAATCAGCCCCAGCATTTT
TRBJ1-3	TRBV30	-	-	CAAGRGFSGNTIYF	TGTGCCGCGGGGAGGGGTTTCTCTGGAAACACCATATATTTT
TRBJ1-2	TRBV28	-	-	CASSFTGSYGYTF	TGTGCCAGCAGTTTCACGGGGAGCTATGGCTACACCTTC
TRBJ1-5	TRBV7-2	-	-	CASGPNQPQHF	TGTGCCAGCGGCCCAAATCAGCCCCAGCATTTT
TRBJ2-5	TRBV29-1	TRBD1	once	CSAKRGQGDNGETQYF	TGCAGCGCCAAAAGGGGACAGGGGGATAATGGGGAGACCCAGTACTTC
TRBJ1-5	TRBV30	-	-	CAWSVHQQPQHF	TGTGCCTGGAGTGTACATCAGCAGCCCCAGCATTTT
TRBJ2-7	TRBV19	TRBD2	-	CASSLVAGVNGEQYF	TGTGCCAGTAGTCTCGTAGCGGGGGTAAACGGCGAGCAGTACTTC
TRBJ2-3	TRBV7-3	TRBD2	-	CASSLGTRDTQYF	TGTGCCAGCAGCTTAGGGACTAGAGATACGCAGTATTTT
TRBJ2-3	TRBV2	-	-	CASSVTDTQYF	TGTGCCAGCAGCGTCACAGATACGCAGTATTTT
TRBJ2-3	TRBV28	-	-	CASSFRADTQYF	TGTGCCAGCAGTTTCAGGGCAGATACGCAGTATTTT
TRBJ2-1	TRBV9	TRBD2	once	CASSVATIRSGRAYRQFF	TGTGCCAGCAGCGTAGCTACTATAAGGAGCGGGAGGGCCTATCGACAGTTCTTC
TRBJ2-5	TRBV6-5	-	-	CASSPRHGGETQYF	TGTGCCAGCAGTCCTAGGCATGGAGGAGAGACCCAGTACTTC
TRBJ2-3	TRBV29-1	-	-	CSVELGGDTQYF	TGCAGCGTTGAATTAGGGGGAGATACGCAGTATTTT
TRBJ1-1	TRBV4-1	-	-	CASSPDWLETEAFF	TGCGCCAGCAGCCCCGATTGGTTAGAGACTGAAGCTTTCTTT
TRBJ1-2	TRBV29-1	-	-	CSVHSWGSMARTF	TGCAGCGTTCATTCTTGGGGCTCTATGGCTAGAACCTTC
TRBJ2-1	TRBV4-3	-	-	CASSQDPTGSRNYNEQFF	TGCGCCAGCAGCCAAGATCCGACGGGTTCCCGAAACTACAATGAGCAGTTCTTC
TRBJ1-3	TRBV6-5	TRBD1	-	CASSPQGDAGNTIYF	TGTGCCAGCAGTCCTCAGGGGGACGCTGGAAACACCATATATTTT
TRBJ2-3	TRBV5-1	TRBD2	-	CASSFSGTSVTDTQYF	TGCGCCAGCAGCTTTTCCGGGACTAGCGTCACAGATACGCAGTATTTT
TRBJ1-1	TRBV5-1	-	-	CASSLEGVGSGTEAFF	TGCGCCAGCAGCTTGGAGGGGGTAGGGTCGGGCACTGAAGCTTTCTTT
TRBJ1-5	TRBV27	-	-	CASKRERNQPQHF	TGTGCCAGCAAGAGGGAGCGCAATCAGCCCCAGCATTTT
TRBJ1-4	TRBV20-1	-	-	CSARKQEKLFF	TGCAGTGCGAGAAAACAGGAAAAACTGTTTTTT
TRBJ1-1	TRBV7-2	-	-	CASSPGGTTGTEAFF	TGTGCCAGCAGCCCGGGGGGGACGACAGGCACTGAAGCTTTCTTT
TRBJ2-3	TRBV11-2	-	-	CASSFSVAEADTQYF	TGTGCCAGCAGCTTTTCTGTGGCGGAAGCAGATACGCAGTATTTT
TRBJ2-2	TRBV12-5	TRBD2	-	CASAGLAAGAGELFF	TGTGCTAGTGCCGGACTAGCGGCTGGCGCCGGGGAGCTGTTTTTT
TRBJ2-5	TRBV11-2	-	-	CASSARHTGAQYF	TGTGCCAGCAGCGCCCGACACACCGGGGCCCAGTACTTC
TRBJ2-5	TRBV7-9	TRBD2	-	CASSLWGRAEETQYF	TGTGCCAGCAGCTTATGGGGGAGGGCCGAGGAGACCCAGTACTTC
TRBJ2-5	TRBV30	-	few	CAWIRVRGSRMETQYF	TGTGCCTGGATAAGGGTGCGGGGAAGTCGGATGGAGACCCAGTACTTC
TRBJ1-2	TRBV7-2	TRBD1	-	CASSSTGKGYGYTF	TGTGCCAGCAGTTCGACAGGGAAGGGCTATGGCTACACCTTC
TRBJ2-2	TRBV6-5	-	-	CASSFQGSLSTGELFF	TGTGCCAGCAGTTTTCAGGGATCCTTAAGCACCGGGGAGCTGTTTTTT
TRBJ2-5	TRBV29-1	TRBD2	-	CSVGLAGQTQYF	TGCAGCGTCGGACTAGCGGGACAGACCCAGTACTTC
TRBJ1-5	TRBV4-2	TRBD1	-	CASSQDPRQGQPQHF	TGTGCCAGCAGCCAAGATCCGAGACAGGGGCAGCCCCAGCATTTT
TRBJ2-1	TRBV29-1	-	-	CSALEGGGGQQFF	TGCAGCGCCTTAGAGGGGGGCGGGGGACAGCAGTTCTTC
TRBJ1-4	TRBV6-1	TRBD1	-	CASINPGQSNEKLFF	TGTGCCAGCATTAACCCGGGACAGTCTAATGAAAAACTGTTTTTT
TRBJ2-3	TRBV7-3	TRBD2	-	CASSLWSGGYPDTQYF	TGTGCCAGCAGCTTATGGAGCGGGGGGTATCCAGATACGCAGTATTTT